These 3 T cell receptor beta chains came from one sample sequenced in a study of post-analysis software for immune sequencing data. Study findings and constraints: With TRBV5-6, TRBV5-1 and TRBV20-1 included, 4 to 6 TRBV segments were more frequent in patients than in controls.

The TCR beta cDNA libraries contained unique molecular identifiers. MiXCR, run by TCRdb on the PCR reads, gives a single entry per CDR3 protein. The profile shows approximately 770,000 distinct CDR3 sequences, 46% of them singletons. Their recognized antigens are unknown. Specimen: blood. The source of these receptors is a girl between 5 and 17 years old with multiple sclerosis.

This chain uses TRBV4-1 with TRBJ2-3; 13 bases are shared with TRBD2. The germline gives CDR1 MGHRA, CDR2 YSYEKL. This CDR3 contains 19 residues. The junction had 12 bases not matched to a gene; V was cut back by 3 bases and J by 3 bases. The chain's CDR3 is CASSHGLAGVGLMTDTQYF. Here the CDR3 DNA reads TGCGCCAGCAGCCACGGACTAGCGGGAGTAGGTTTAATGACAGATACGCAGTATTTT.

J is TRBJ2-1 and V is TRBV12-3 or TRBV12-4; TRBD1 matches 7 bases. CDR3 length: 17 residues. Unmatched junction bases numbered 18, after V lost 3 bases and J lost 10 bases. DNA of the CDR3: TGTGCCAGCAGTTTGCCTTCCTCGACAGGGAACCACCAAGAGCAGTTCTTC. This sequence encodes CASSLPSSTGNHQEQFF.

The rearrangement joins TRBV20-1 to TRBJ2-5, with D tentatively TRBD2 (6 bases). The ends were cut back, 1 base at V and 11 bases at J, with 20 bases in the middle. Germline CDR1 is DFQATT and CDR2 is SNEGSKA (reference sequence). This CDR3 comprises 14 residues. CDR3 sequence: CSARGTVDSGEQYF. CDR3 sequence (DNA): TGCAGTGCTAGAGGGACTGTTGACTCGGGAGAGCAGTACTTC.